The TCR beta chain described here comes from a study of cytomegalovirus exposure and HLA in healthy donors. Study outcomes and limitations: A subsequent analysis found that TCR clusters from the first cohort also tended to co-occur in the roughly 120 validation repertoires, with about 95% of cluster scores above 0. In vitro confirmation showed a few CMV-associated chains to be CMV antigen specific.

This CDR3 has 12 amino acids. CDR1 is MDHEN, CDR2 SYDVKM, per germline. Trimming pared 7 bases from V and 9 bases from J, leaving 13 bases between. This table comes from immunoSEQ multiplex PCR, and its TCRdb copy is limited to in-frame clones, with some not included. The repertoire holds some 130,000 clones, around 93% seen once, with 1.5% to 2% in the top ten. Of note for this clone: What it binds is not known.

The sequenced sample consisted of PBMCs. The V gene is TRBV28, the J gene TRBJ2-1; perhaps TRBD2 as D (6 bases). The source is a young man in good health and CMV-seropositive. The CDR3 sequence: CASTGSVSEQFF. CDR3 bases: TGTGCCAGCACCGGGAGTGTTAGTGAGCAGTTCTTC. The whole variable domain, remainder taken from reference TRBV28 and TRBJ2-1, is DVKVTQSSRYLVKRTGEKVFLECVQDMDHENMFWYRQDPGLGLRLIYFSYDVKMKEKGDIPEGYSVSREKKERFSLILESASTNQTSMYLCASTGSVSEQFFGPGTRLTVL.